This entry concerns a single T cell receptor beta chain. Its antigen is not identified. In the PCR, 60 Vbeta and 13 Jbeta primers were used. The assay was immunoSEQ multiplex PCR, and TCRdb's table has in-frame clones only and misses some. The repertoire holds about 180,000 clones, with more than 75% as singletons. The source of the sample is a study of cytomegalovirus exposure and HLA in healthy donors. Study-wide findings and caveats: A few V segments could not be told apart, such as TRBV6-2 and TRBV6-3, and were left out.

The CDR3 has 15 residues. The V and J ends lost 3 bases and 3 bases respectively, with 12 bases between them. CDR1 is SGHTA, CDR2 FQGNSA, per germline. The sequence was collected from a woman in her 30s in good health and CMV-seropositive. The chain links TRBV7-2 to TRBJ2-1, with D possibly being TRBD1 (6 bases). Material: PBMCs. The CDR3 protein is CASSFRQGFYNEQFF. In nucleotides, the CDR3 is TGTGCCAGCAGCTTTCGGCAGGGGTTCTACAATGAGCAGTTCTTC. Full variable domain (outside the CDR3, taken from reference TRBV7-2 and TRBJ2-1): GAGVSQSPSNKVTEKGKDVELRCDPISGHTALYWYRQSLGQGLEFLIYFQGNSAPDKSGLPSDRFSAERTGGSVSTLTIQRTQQEDSAVYLCASSFRQGFYNEQFFGPGTRLTVL.